One T cell receptor (beta chain) is described in this entry. This specimen belongs to a study of blood T cell repertoires in COVID-19. Some clones are missing from TCRdb's copy, which holds only in-frame ones; the method was immunoSEQ multiplex PCR. The repertoire includes 150,000 to 200,000 clones, under 85% of them detected once, and approximately 1.2% sits in the top ten. CDR1 and CDR2 from the germline V gene are MGHRA and YSYEKL. The ends were cut back, 1 base at V and 7 bases at J, with 22 bases in the middle. This CDR3 has 17 residues. This receptor was taken from a man in his 60s who had recovered from COVID-19. The chain couples TRBV4-1 to TRBJ1-2; possibly TRBD1 for D (5 bases). Material: peripheral blood. The CDR3 nucleotides are TGCGCCAGCAGCCAAGTAGGAAGGCTAATCGGGGGTTCTGGCTACACCTTC. This codes for CASSQVGRLIGGSGYTF.